The T cell receptor beta chain described here comes from a study of blood T cell repertoires in COVID-19. Study in general: Sites in the United States, Italy and Spain provided acute and convalescent COVID-19 samples.

Recovery meant two consecutive negative NP/OP PCR tests, professional clearance, or resolved symptoms. Trimming cost V 4 bases and J 4 bases, with 14 bases left between them. Germline CDR1 SGDLS, CDR2 YYNGEE. The CDR3 runs to 14 residues. Here immunoSEQ multiplex PCR was the method, and the copy in TCRdb shows in-frame clones only, minus some. The data show approximately 490,000 clones, around 90% seen once. The genes are TRBV9 and TRBJ1-2; weak D call: TRBD1 (5 bases). The receptor comes from a woman aged 18 to 35 who had recovered from COVID-19. The specimen was PBMCs or T cells enriched from blood (not recorded which). Here the CDR3 reads CASSPRGGAYGYTF. In DNA, the CDR3 is TGTGCCAGCAGCCCAAGGGGAGGGGCCTATGGCTACACCTTC.